Listed below are T cell receptor beta chains from one sample, sequenced in a study of T cells in Graves' hyperthyroidism and ophthalmopathy. Each CDR3 protein is one row after TCRdb ran MiXCR on the multiplex PCR reads. This sample has about 560,000 distinct CDR3 sequences, with around 17% found just once. The sample comprised blood. These receptors originate from a woman younger than 30 with Graves' hyperthyroidism. The CDR3 runs from the conserved cysteine through the conserved F or W. The D gene is left open where the match is weak. Size is stated for part of the rows, as once, few or many counts, or as a class when the clone is expanded.

CDR3 DNA: TGTGCCAGCAGCTTAGGGGGGGGGCAGTCCTACGAGCAGTACTTC
CDR3 protein: CASSLGGGQSYEQYF
J gene: TRBJ2-7
V gene: TRBV7-2
D gene: -
clone size: many

CDR3 DNA: TGTGCCAGCAGTCTCGGTCCGGGCGACTCTGGAAACACCATATATTTT
CDR3 protein: CASSLGPGDSGNTIYF
J gene: TRBJ1-3
V gene: TRBV12-3/TRBV12-4
D gene: -
clone size: many

CDR3 DNA: TGCAGTGCTAGGGGTGACAGGTACAATGAGCAGTTCTTC
CDR3 protein: CSARGDRYNEQFF
J gene: TRBJ2-1
V gene: TRBV20-1
D gene: -
clone size: many

CDR3 DNA: TGTGCCATCAGTGAGTCGAGGGGAGAGACCCAGTACTTC
CDR3 protein: CAISESRGETQYF
J gene: TRBJ2-5
V gene: TRBV10-3
D gene: -
clone size: many

CDR3 DNA: TGTGCCAGCAGCCAAGCGACAGGGGGCTGGACCGGGGAGCTGTTTTTT
CDR3 protein: CASSQATGGWTGELFF
J gene: TRBJ2-2
V gene: TRBV3-1
D gene: TRBD1
clone size: few

CDR3 DNA: TGTGCCATCAGTGAATGGGGGGGGGGTGCCGCTGAAGCTTTCTTT
CDR3 protein: CAISEWGGGAAEAFF
J gene: TRBJ1-1
V gene: TRBV10-3
D gene: -
clone size: -

CDR3 DNA: TGTGCCAGCAGCCCCCTTGAGACAGGGAGCACAGATACGCAGTATTTT
CDR3 protein: CASSPLETGSTDTQYF
J gene: TRBJ2-3
V gene: TRBV11-2
D gene: TRBD1
clone size: many

CDR3 DNA: TGTGCCAGCAGCCAATGGCAGATCACAGATACGCAGTATTTT
CDR3 protein: CASSQWQITDTQYF
J gene: TRBJ2-3
V gene: TRBV3-1
D gene: -
clone size: -

CDR3 DNA: TGTGCCAGCAGCCCGCAGGGGATCAGCTCCTATAATTCACCCCTCCACTTT
CDR3 protein: CASSPQGISSYNSPLHF
J gene: TRBJ1-6
V gene: TRBV7-2
D gene: -
clone size: many

CDR3 DNA: TGTGCCTGGGAAATAGCGGGAGGCACAGATACGCAGTATTTT
CDR3 protein: CAWEIAGGTDTQYF
J gene: TRBJ2-3
V gene: TRBV30
D gene: TRBD2
clone size: -

CDR3 DNA: TGTGTCAGCAGCTTAGAGGGTTTGAACACTGAAGCTTTCTTT
CDR3 protein: CVSSLEGLNTEAFF
J gene: TRBJ1-1
V gene: TRBV7-9
D gene: -
clone size: -

CDR3 DNA: TGTGCCAGCAGAAGGACAGGGGTTTTCACTGAAGCTTTCTTT
CDR3 protein: CASRRTGVFTEAFF
J gene: TRBJ1-1
V gene: TRBV2
D gene: TRBD1
clone size: many

CDR3 DNA: TGCAGTGCCCTACAGGGGGCTATGAACACTGAAGCTTTCTTT
CDR3 protein: CSALQGAMNTEAFF
J gene: TRBJ1-1
V gene: TRBV20-1
D gene: TRBD1
clone size: -

CDR3 DNA: TGTGCCAGCAGCTTGCGGGAGGGCCCCGACAATGAGCAGTTCTTC
CDR3 protein: CASSLREGPDNEQFF
J gene: TRBJ2-1
V gene: TRBV13
D gene: TRBD2
clone size: -

CDR3 DNA: TGTGCCAGCAGTCCGACGGGACTAGTAGGGCATGAGCAGTTCTTC
CDR3 protein: CASSPTGLVGHEQFF
J gene: TRBJ2-1
V gene: TRBV27
D gene: TRBD2
clone size: -

CDR3 DNA: TGTGCCAGCAGTGAACCCGGTAGGGGGAAGGACACTGAAGCTTTCTTT
CDR3 protein: CASSEPGRGKDTEAFF
J gene: TRBJ1-1
V gene: TRBV25-1
D gene: -
clone size: -

CDR3 DNA: TGCAGTGCTAGGGGGCCTACCGGGAGCTCCTACAATGAGCAGTTCTTC
CDR3 protein: CSARGPTGSSYNEQFF
J gene: TRBJ2-1
V gene: TRBV20-1
D gene: -
clone size: -

CDR3 DNA: TGTGCCAGCAGTCCCCACTCTGCCCAGCCCCAGCATTTT
CDR3 protein: CASSPHSAQPQHF
J gene: TRBJ1-5
V gene: TRBV12-3/TRBV12-4
D gene: -
clone size: few

CDR3 DNA: TGTGCCATCAGTGTGGGCAGAGACGAGGGCTACACCTTC
CDR3 protein: CAISVGRDEGYTF
J gene: TRBJ1-2
V gene: TRBV10-3
D gene: -
clone size: many

CDR3 DNA: TGTGCCAGCAGCTCGGACAAGAGAGGGGCAAAGATTTATGTAACCACCTTC
CDR3 protein: CASSSDKRGAKIYVTTF
J gene: TRBJ1-2
V gene: TRBV7-9
D gene: -
clone size: -

CDR3 DNA: TGTGCCAGCAGCCCGGAGAGGGCGGGAGGGTCCTCGTTCTTC
CDR3 protein: CASSPERAGGSSFF
J gene: TRBJ2-1
V gene: TRBV7-9
D gene: TRBD2
clone size: few

CDR3 DNA: TGTGCCAGCAGCCAAGATACGGGGGCAGTCTATGGCTACACCTTC
CDR3 protein: CASSQDTGAVYGYTF
J gene: TRBJ1-2
V gene: TRBV3-1
D gene: -
clone size: -

CDR3 DNA: TGTGCCAGCGGACAGGGGGCATACGAGCAGTACTTC
CDR3 protein: CASGQGAYEQYF
J gene: TRBJ2-7
V gene: TRBV12-3/TRBV12-4
D gene: TRBD1
clone size: many

CDR3 DNA: TGTTCCAGCAGGCAGGGGGCCAGGGAGCTGTTTTTT
CDR3 protein: CSSRQGARELFF
J gene: TRBJ2-2
V gene: TRBV28
D gene: TRBD1
clone size: -

CDR3 DNA: TGTGCCAGCACCCGAGACGGAATTGGCTACACCTTC
CDR3 protein: CASTRDGIGYTF
J gene: TRBJ1-2
V gene: TRBV3-1
D gene: -
clone size: many

CDR3 DNA: TGTGCCAGCAGAAAAAACATAGGACCCACCATCCCGAGCGGATACAATGAGCAGTTCTTC
CDR3 protein: CASRKNIGPTIPSGYNEQFF
J gene: TRBJ2-1
V gene: TRBV11-2
D gene: -
clone size: -

CDR3 DNA: TGCAGCGTTGTGGGGCTATTTAACTATGGCTACACCTTC
CDR3 protein: CSVVGLFNYGYTF
J gene: TRBJ1-2
V gene: TRBV29-1
D gene: -
clone size: -

CDR3 DNA: TGCAGCGTTCCGCAGGGGAGCTCCTACAATGAGCAGTTCTTC
CDR3 protein: CSVPQGSSYNEQFF
J gene: TRBJ2-1
V gene: TRBV29-1
D gene: -
clone size: -

CDR3 DNA: TGCGCCAGCAGCAACCGGGACAGGGGGCCCGACCCATATGGCTACACCTTC
CDR3 protein: CASSNRDRGPDPYGYTF
J gene: TRBJ1-2
V gene: TRBV5-1
D gene: TRBD1
clone size: -

CDR3 DNA: TGTGCCAGCAGCCGGAGGGAAGAGAGCGGGGTCACAGATACGCAGTATTTT
CDR3 protein: CASSRREESGVTDTQYF
J gene: TRBJ2-3
V gene: TRBV13
D gene: TRBD2
clone size: many

CDR3 DNA: TGTGCCAGCAGGCGCCCGACAGGGACGGGTAGAGACGAGCAGTACTTC
CDR3 protein: CASRRPTGTGRDEQYF
J gene: TRBJ2-7
V gene: TRBV2
D gene: TRBD1
clone size: few

CDR3 DNA: TGTGCCAGCAGCTTACCGTCAAAAGCGAACACCGGGGAGCTGTTTTTT
CDR3 protein: CASSLPSKANTGELFF
J gene: TRBJ2-2
V gene: TRBV11-2
D gene: -
clone size: -

CDR3 DNA: TGTGCCACCAGTGATATTACTAGCGGGGTTAATGAGCAGTTCTTC
CDR3 protein: CATSDITSGVNEQFF
J gene: TRBJ2-1
V gene: TRBV24-1
D gene: TRBD2
clone size: -

CDR3 DNA: TGTGCCAGCAGTAACGCAGGACTAGCGGGAAAGGAGCAGTTCTTC
CDR3 protein: CASSNAGLAGKEQFF
J gene: TRBJ2-1
V gene: TRBV6-2/TRBV6-3
D gene: TRBD2
clone size: many

CDR3 DNA: TGTGCCAGCAGTTACGGTGCAGTAATGAACACCGGGGAGCTGTTTTTT
CDR3 protein: CASSYGAVMNTGELFF
J gene: TRBJ2-2
V gene: TRBV6-2/TRBV6-3
D gene: -
clone size: -

CDR3 DNA: TGTGCCACCAGCCCGGACGCGGGTAACTATGGCTACACCTTC
CDR3 protein: CATSPDAGNYGYTF
J gene: TRBJ1-2
V gene: TRBV15
D gene: -
clone size: many

CDR3 DNA: TGTGCCAGCAGCACACCGGGACAGGGACACCACGAGCAGTTCTTC
CDR3 protein: CASSTPGQGHHEQFF
J gene: TRBJ2-1
V gene: TRBV12-3/TRBV12-4
D gene: TRBD1
clone size: many

CDR3 DNA: TGTGCCAGCAGTTTAGAGGTCACTATGAACACTGAAGCTTTCTTT
CDR3 protein: CASSLEVTMNTEAFF
J gene: TRBJ1-1
V gene: TRBV12-3/TRBV12-4
D gene: -
clone size: many

CDR3 DNA: TGTGCCAGCACACCGGGACGCCTAATCACAGATACGCAGTATTTT
CDR3 protein: CASTPGRLITDTQYF
J gene: TRBJ2-3
V gene: TRBV2
D gene: -
clone size: many

CDR3 DNA: TGTGCCAGCAGTCTCGGGGTCAGCACAGATACGCAGTATTTT
CDR3 protein: CASSLGVSTDTQYF
J gene: TRBJ2-3
V gene: TRBV12-3/TRBV12-4
D gene: -
clone size: -

CDR3 DNA: TGTGCCAGCAGTGCACGGACAGCGGGGACGGGAAATGAGCAGTTCTTC
CDR3 protein: CASSARTAGTGNEQFF
J gene: TRBJ2-1
V gene: TRBV6-1
D gene: -
clone size: -

CDR3 DNA: TGTGCCAGCAGTGAATGGTGGGTAAGCAATCAGCCCCAGCATTTT
CDR3 protein: CASSEWWVSNQPQHF
J gene: TRBJ1-5
V gene: TRBV6-1
D gene: -
clone size: few

CDR3 DNA: TGTGCCAGCACCTTCGGACGAGCCCTCCACTTT
CDR3 protein: CASTFGRALHF
J gene: TRBJ1-6
V gene: TRBV12-3/TRBV12-4
D gene: -
clone size: -

CDR3 DNA: TGTGCCAGCAGCCAAAATATTGGGGATACGCAGTATTTT
CDR3 protein: CASSQNIGDTQYF
J gene: TRBJ2-3
V gene: TRBV3-1
D gene: -
clone size: many

CDR3 DNA: TGTGCCAGCAGTCCCAGACAGGGAATCGGCACCGGGGAGCTGTTTTTT
CDR3 protein: CASSPRQGIGTGELFF
J gene: TRBJ2-2
V gene: TRBV12-3/TRBV12-4
D gene: TRBD1
clone size: many

CDR3 DNA: TGTGCCAGCAGTGCCGGGAACATCTACGAGCAGTACTTC
CDR3 protein: CASSAGNIYEQYF
J gene: TRBJ2-7
V gene: TRBV27
D gene: -
clone size: -

CDR3 DNA: TGTGCCAGCAGTTTGGGGGGCGCAGGGCTGAATACGCAGTATTTT
CDR3 protein: CASSLGGAGLNTQYF
J gene: TRBJ2-3
V gene: TRBV12-3/TRBV12-4
D gene: -
clone size: few

CDR3 DNA: TGTGCCAGCAACGAAGGGGGAGGAGAGACCCAGTACTTC
CDR3 protein: CASNEGGGETQYF
J gene: TRBJ2-5
V gene: TRBV12-3/TRBV12-4
D gene: -
clone size: many

CDR3 DNA: TGTGCCAGCAGTTACTCGATCGGCTCCTACAATGAGCAGTTCTTC
CDR3 protein: CASSYSIGSYNEQFF
J gene: TRBJ2-1
V gene: TRBV6-5
D gene: -
clone size: many

CDR3 DNA: TGCAGTGCTATTTCCGGGGGCGCCGGGAATTCACCCCTCCACTTT
CDR3 protein: CSAISGGAGNSPLHF
J gene: TRBJ1-6
V gene: TRBV20-1
D gene: -
clone size: few

CDR3 DNA: TGTGCCAGCAGTCCCCTCTTGGGCGGGAGGCAGAGCTCCTACGAGCAGTACTTC
CDR3 protein: CASSPLLGGRQSSYEQYF
J gene: TRBJ2-7
V gene: TRBV28
D gene: TRBD2
clone size: many

CDR3 DNA: TGTGCCACCAGTGATCCGGACAGGGCTAATGAAAAACTGTTTTTT
CDR3 protein: CATSDPDRANEKLFF
J gene: TRBJ1-4
V gene: TRBV24-1
D gene: TRBD1
clone size: few

CDR3 DNA: TGTGCCAGCAGCCCCTGGGGGACGAACACCGGGGAGCTGTTTTTT
CDR3 protein: CASSPWGTNTGELFF
J gene: TRBJ2-2
V gene: TRBV6-1
D gene: -
clone size: -

CDR3 DNA: TGTGCCACCAGTACCAAACCACACTATGGCTACACCTTC
CDR3 protein: CATSTKPHYGYTF
J gene: TRBJ1-2
V gene: TRBV24-1
D gene: -
clone size: few

CDR3 DNA: TGTGCCAGCGGCCCAGCGGACTCCTCCTACGAGCAGTACTTC
CDR3 protein: CASGPADSSYEQYF
J gene: TRBJ2-7
V gene: TRBV2
D gene: -
clone size: few

CDR3 DNA: TGTGCCAGCAGTTCTTCTGGGAGTTCCTACAATGAGCGGTTCTTC
CDR3 protein: CASSSSGSSYNERFF
J gene: TRBJ2-1
V gene: TRBV6-5
D gene: -
clone size: -

CDR3 DNA: TGTGCCAGCAGCGTAGGGAATAGCGGGGGGTTCTGGGGGACCCAGTACTTC
CDR3 protein: CASSVGNSGGFWGTQYF
J gene: TRBJ2-5
V gene: TRBV9
D gene: TRBD2
clone size: -

CDR3 DNA: TGTGCCAGCAGCTTATTCACAGGTGGGACTGAAGCTTTCTTT
CDR3 protein: CASSLFTGGTEAFF
J gene: TRBJ1-1
V gene: TRBV7-2
D gene: -
clone size: many

CDR3 DNA: TGTGCCAGCCTCAGGAGAGCGTCCTACGAGCAGTACTTC
CDR3 protein: CASLRRASYEQYF
J gene: TRBJ2-7
V gene: TRBV6-2/TRBV6-3
D gene: -
clone size: -